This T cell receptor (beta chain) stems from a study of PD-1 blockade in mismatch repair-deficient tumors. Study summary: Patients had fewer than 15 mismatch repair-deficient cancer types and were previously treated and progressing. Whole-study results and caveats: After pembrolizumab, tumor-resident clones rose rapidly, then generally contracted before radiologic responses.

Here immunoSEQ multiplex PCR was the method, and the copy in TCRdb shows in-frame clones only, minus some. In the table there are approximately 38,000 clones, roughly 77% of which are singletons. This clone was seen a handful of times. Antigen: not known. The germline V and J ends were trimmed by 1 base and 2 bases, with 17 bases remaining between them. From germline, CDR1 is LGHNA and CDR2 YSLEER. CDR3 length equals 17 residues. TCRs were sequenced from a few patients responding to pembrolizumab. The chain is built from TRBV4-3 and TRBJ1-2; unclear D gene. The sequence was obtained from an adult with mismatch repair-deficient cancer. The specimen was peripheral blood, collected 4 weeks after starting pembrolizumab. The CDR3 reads CASSQVALGIFNYGYTF. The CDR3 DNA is TGCGCCAGCAGCCAAGTGGCCCTCGGCATATTCAACTATGGCTACACCTTC.